This T cell receptor (beta chain) was sequenced for a study of blood T cell repertoires in COVID-19. Across the whole study: The United States, Italy and Spain provided the acute and convalescent COVID-19 samples. T cells, B-cell-depleted T cells, or PBMCs provided the cDNA or gDNA that served as material.

CDR1 and CDR2 from the germline V gene are LNHDA and SQIVND (reference sequence). This CDR3 has 13 amino acids. V shed 6 bases, J shed 2 bases, and the junction held 2 bases outside the gene matches. Authors' data handling: Amplification of reference gene primers was used by the study to estimate nucleated cell counts. Generated by immunoSEQ multiplex PCR, the TCRdb table keeps only in-frame clones and is missing some. V, J and clone size derive from that table, while D and trimming were established from the DNA sequence. Among about 150,000 clones listed, 88% were seen once. V is TRBV19 and J is TRBJ1-2, with 8 bases identical to TRBD1. This clonotype originated in a human donor with COVID-19, enrolled during active disease. The donor label of this sample is uncertain. The sample taken for sequencing was peripheral blood. The CDR3 loop reads CASSDRGNYGYTF. The DNA for the CDR3 is TGTGCCAGTAGCGACAGGGGAAACTATGGCTACACCTTC.